The TCR beta chain described here comes from a study of blood T cell repertoires in COVID-19. The overall study: PBMCs, B-cell-depleted T cells, or T cells provided the cDNA or gDNA that made up the material.

As processed by the authors: Amplified reference gene primers provided the basis for estimating nucleated cell counts. The assay was immunoSEQ multiplex PCR, and TCRdb's table has in-frame clones only and misses some. V and J calls and clone size are copied from that table; D and trimming were computed from the DNA. The sample yields about 15,000 clones, under 95% seen once. V gave up 1 base and J gave up 4 bases, with 13 bases separating them. CDR1 and CDR2 (germline): MNHEY, SVGAGI. The CDR3 extends over 16 amino acids. The gene calls are TRBV6-5 and TRBJ2-2; possibly TRBD1 for D (5 bases). The sequence derives from a man between 60 and 75 years old with active COVID-19. The material sequenced was peripheral blood. CDR3 protein: CASSYLVTGPTGELFF. The DNA for the CDR3 is TGTGCCAGCAGTTACTTAGTAACAGGACCCACCGGGGAGCTGTTTTTT.